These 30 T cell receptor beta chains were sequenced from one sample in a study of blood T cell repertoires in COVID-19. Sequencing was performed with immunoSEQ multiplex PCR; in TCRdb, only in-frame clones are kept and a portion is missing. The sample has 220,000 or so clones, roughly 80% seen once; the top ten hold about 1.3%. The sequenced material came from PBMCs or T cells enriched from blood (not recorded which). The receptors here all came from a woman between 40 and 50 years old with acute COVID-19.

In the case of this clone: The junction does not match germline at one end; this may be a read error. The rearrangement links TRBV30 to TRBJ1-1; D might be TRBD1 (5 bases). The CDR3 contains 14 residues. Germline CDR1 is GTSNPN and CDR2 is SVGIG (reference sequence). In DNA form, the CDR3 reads TGTGCCTGGAGTTATAATCTTGGAAGGGGTGAAACTTTCTTT. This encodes CAWSYNLGRGETFF. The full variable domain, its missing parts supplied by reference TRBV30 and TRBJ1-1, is SQTIHQWPATLVQPVGSPLSLECTVEGTSNPNLYWYRQAAGRGLQLLFYSVGIGQISSEVPQNLSASRPQDRQFILSSKKLLLSDSGFYLCAWSYNLGRGETFFGQGTRLTVV.

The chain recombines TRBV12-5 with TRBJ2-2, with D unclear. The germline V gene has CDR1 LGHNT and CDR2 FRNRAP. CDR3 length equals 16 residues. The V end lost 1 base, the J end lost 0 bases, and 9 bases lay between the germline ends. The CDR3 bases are TGTGCTAGTGGTTTGGACAGCCGAACGAACACCGGGGAGCTGTTTTTT. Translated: CASGLDSRTNTGELFF.

CDR3 bases: TGTGCCAGCAACCAGGGACAGGGCTACAATGAGCAGTTCTTC. This sequence encodes CASNQGQGYNEQFF. The rearrangement uses TRBV9 and TRBJ2-1, with 9 bases matching TRBD1. With V trimmed by 6 bases and J by 3 bases, 4 bases remained unmatched. CDR3 size: 14 residues. The germline gives CDR1 SGDLS, CDR2 YYNGEE.

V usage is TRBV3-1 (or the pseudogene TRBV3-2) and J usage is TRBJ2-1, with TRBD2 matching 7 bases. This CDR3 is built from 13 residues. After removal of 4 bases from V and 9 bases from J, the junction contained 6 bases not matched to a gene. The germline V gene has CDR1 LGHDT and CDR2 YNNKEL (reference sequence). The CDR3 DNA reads TGTGCCAGCAGCCGGACTAGTTACGGTGAGCAGTTCTTC. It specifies CASSRTSYGEQFF.

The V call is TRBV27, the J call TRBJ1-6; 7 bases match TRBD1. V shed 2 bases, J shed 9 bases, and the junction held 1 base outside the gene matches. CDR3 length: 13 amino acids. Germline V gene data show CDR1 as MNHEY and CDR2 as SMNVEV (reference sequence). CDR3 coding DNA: TGTGCCAGCAGTTTAAACAGGGGTTCACCCCTCCACTTT. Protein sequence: CASSLNRGSPLHF.

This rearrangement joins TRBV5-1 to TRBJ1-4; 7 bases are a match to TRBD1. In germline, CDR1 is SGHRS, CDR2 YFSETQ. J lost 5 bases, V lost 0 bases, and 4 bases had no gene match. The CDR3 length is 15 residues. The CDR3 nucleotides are TGCGCCAGCAGCTTGGAGGGACAGAGGAATGAAAAACTGTTTTTT. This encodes CASSLEGQRNEKLFF.

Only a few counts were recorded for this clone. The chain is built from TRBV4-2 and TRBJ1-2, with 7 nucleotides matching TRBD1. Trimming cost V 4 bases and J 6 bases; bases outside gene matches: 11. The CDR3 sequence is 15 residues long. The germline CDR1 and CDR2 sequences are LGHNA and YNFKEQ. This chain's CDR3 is CASSLGQAHGDGYTF. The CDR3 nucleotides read TGTGCCAGCAGCCTAGGACAGGCCCATGGAGATGGCTACACCTTC.

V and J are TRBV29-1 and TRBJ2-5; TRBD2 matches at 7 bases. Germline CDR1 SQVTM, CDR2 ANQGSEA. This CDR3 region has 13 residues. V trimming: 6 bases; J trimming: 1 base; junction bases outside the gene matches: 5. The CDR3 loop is CSVTAGVQETQYF. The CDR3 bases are TGCAGCGTGACCGCGGGGGTCCAAGAGACCCAGTACTTC.

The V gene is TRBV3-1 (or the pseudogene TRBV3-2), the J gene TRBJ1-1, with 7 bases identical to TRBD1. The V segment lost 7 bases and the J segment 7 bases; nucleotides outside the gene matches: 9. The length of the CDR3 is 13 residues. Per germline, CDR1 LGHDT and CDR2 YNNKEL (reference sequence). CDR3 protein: CASILRGQNEAFF. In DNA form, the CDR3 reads TGTGCCAGCATTTTAAGGGGGCAGAATGAAGCTTTCTTT.

CDR3 nucleotides: TGTGCCACCAGCAGAGTTAACTACGGGACAGGGCGTGAAAAACTGTTTTTT. Protein: CATSRVNYGTGREKLFF. J is TRBJ1-4 and V is TRBV15; TRBD1 aligns across 9 bases. The CDR3 loop spans 17 amino acids. Germline CDR1 is LNHNV and CDR2 is YYDKDF (reference sequence). Losses at the gene ends were 1 base for V and 7 bases for J; bases not matched to a gene: 10.

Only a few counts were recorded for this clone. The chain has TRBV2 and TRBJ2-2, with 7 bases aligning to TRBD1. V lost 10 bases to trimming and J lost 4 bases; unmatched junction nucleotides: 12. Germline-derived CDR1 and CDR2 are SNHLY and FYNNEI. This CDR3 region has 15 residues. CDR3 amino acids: CATSYLQGTTGELFF. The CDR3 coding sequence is TGTGCCACCTCTTACCTACAGGGGACCACCGGGGAGCTGTTTTTT.

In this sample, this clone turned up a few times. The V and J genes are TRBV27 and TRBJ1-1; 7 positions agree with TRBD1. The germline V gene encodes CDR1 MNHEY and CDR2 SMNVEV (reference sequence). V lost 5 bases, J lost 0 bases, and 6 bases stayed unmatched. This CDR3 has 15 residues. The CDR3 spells CASSPGGTVNTEAFF. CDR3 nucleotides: TGTGCCAGCAGTCCCGGAGGGACAGTGAACACTGAAGCTTTCTTT.

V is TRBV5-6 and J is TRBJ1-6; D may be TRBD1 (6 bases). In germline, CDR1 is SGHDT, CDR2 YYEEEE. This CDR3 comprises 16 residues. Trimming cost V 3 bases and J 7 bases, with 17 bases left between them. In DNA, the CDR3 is TGTGCCAGCAGCTCGAAAGGACAGTCTCTGAATTCACCCCTCCACTTT. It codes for CASSSKGQSLNSPLHF.

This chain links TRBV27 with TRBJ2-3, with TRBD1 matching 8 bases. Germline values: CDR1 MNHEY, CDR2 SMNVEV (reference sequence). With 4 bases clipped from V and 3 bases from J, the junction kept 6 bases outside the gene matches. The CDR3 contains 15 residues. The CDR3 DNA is TGTGCCAGCAGTTCAGGACAGGGCGGGACAGATACGCAGTATTTT. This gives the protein CASSSGQGGTDTQYF.

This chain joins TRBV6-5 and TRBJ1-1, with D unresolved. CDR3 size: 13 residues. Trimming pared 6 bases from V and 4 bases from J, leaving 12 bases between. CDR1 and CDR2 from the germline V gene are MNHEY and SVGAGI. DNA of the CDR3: TGTGCCAGCAGCCTACACCGGAGCACTGAAGCTTTCTTT. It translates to CASSLHRSTEAFF.

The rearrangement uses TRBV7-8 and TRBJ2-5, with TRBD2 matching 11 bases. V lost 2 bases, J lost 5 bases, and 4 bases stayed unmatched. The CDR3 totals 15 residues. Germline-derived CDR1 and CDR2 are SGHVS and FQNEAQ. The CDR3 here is CASSLLAGGLETQYF. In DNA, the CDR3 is TGTGCCAGCAGCTTATTAGCGGGGGGGCTGGAGACCCAGTACTTC.

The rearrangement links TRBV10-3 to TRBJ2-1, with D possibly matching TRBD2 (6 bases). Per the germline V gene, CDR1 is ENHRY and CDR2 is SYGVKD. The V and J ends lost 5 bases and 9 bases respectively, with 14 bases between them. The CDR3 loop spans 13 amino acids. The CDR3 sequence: CAISFLGGAEQFF. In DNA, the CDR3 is TGTGCCATCAGTTTTTTAGGCGGGGCTGAGCAGTTCTTC.

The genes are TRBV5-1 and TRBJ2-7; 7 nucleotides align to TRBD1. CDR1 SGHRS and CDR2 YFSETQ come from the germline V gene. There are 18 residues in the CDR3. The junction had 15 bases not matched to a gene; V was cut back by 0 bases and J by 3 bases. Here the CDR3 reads CASSLEAGSGTAFYEQYF. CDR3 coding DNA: TGCGCCAGCAGCTTGGAGGCGGGTTCCGGGACAGCCTTCTACGAGCAGTACTTC.

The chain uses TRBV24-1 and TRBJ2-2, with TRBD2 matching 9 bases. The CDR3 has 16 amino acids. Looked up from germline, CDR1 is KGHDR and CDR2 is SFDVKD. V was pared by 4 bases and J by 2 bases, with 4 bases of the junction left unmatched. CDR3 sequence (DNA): TGTGCCACCAGTGACCACGGGACTAGCAACACCGGGGAGCTGTTTTTT. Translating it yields CATSDHGTSNTGELFF.

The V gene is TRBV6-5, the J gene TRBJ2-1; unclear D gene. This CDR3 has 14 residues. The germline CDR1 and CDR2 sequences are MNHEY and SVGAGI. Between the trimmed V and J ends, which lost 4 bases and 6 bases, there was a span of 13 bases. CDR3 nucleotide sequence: TGTGCCAGCAGTTTCTCCAACGCCGGCAATGAGCAGTTCTTC. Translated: CASSFSNAGNEQFF.

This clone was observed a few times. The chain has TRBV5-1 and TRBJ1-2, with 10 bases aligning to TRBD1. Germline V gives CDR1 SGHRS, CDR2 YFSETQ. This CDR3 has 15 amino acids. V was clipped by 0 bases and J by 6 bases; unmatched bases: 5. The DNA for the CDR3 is TGCGCCAGCAGCTTGGGGACAGGGGGGTTCCATGGCTACACCTTC. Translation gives CASSLGTGGFHGYTF. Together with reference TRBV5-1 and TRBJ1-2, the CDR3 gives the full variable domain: KAGVTQTPRYLIKTRGQQVTLSCSPISGHRSVSWYQQTPGQGLQFLFEYFSETQRNKGNFPGRFSGRQFSNSRSEMNVSTLELGDSALYLCASSLGTGGFHGYTFGSGTRLTVV.

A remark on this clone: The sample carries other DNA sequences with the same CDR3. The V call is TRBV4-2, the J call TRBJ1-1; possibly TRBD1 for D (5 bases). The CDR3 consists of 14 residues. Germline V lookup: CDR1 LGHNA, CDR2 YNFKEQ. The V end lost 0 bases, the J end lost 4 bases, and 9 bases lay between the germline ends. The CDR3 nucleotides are TGTGCCAGCAGCCAAGACTTGGGGGGCACTGAAGCTTTCTTT. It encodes CASSQDLGGTEAFF.

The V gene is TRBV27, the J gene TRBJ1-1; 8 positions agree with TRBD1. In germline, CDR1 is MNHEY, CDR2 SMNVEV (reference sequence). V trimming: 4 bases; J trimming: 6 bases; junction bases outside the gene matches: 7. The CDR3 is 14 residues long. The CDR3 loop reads CASSWRQGSSEAFF. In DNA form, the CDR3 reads TGTGCCAGCAGTTGGCGACAGGGGTCCTCTGAAGCTTTCTTT.

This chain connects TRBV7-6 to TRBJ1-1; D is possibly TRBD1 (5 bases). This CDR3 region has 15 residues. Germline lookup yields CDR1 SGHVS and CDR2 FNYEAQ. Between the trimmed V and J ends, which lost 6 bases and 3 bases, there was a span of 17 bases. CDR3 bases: TGTGCCAGCAGTCATCGCCTCGGAGGGGACACTGAAGCTTTCTTT. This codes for CASSHRLGGDTEAFF.

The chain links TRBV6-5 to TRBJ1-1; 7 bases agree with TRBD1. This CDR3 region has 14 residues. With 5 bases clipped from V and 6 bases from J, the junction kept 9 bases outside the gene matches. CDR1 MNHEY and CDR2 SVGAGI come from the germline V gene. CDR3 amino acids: CASSTGAEVAEAFF. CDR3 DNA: TGTGCCAGCAGTACAGGGGCGGAGGTCGCTGAAGCTTTCTTT.

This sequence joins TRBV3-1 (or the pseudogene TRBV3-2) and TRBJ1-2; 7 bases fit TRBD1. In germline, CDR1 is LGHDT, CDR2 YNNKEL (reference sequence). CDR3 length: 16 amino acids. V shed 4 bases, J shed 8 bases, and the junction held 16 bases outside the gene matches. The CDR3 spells CASSPRTGEGSGGYTF. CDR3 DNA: TGTGCCAGCAGCCCCCGGACAGGCGAAGGGTCTGGCGGCTACACCTTC.

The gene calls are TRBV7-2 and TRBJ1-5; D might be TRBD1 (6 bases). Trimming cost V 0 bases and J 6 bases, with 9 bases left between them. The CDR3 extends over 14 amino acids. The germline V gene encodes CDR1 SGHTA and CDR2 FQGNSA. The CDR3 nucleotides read TGTGCCAGCAGCTTAGCAATAGGGGGTCAGCCCCAGCATTTT. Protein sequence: CASSLAIGGQPQHF.

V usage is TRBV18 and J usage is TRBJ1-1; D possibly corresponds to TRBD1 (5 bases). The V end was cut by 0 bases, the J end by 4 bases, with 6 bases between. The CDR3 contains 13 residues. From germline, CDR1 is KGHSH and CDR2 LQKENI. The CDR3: CASSPPGGTEAFF. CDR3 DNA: TGTGCCAGCTCACCACCGGGGGGCACTGAAGCTTTCTTT.

This chain's CDR3 is CATTKERVAYGYTF. In nucleotides, the CDR3 is TGTGCCACTACCAAAGAGAGGGTGGCCTATGGCTACACCTTC. V and J are TRBV6-5 and TRBJ1-2; D not resolved. V lost 10 bases and J 4 bases, leaving 19 bases between the germline ends. This CDR3 is 14 amino acids long. Germline V gives CDR1 MNHEY, CDR2 SVGAGI.

The CDR3 DNA sequence: TGCGCCAGCCTACCATTCCCAGGGGGTAAAGAGGATGGCTACACCTTC. Amino acids: CASLPFPGGKEDGYTF. V gene TRBV5-1 combines with J gene TRBJ1-2; TRBD1 matches 7 bases. Germline V gene data show CDR1 as SGHRS and CDR2 as YFSETQ. With 7 bases clipped from V and 6 bases from J, the junction kept 18 bases outside the gene matches. The CDR3 is 16 amino acids.